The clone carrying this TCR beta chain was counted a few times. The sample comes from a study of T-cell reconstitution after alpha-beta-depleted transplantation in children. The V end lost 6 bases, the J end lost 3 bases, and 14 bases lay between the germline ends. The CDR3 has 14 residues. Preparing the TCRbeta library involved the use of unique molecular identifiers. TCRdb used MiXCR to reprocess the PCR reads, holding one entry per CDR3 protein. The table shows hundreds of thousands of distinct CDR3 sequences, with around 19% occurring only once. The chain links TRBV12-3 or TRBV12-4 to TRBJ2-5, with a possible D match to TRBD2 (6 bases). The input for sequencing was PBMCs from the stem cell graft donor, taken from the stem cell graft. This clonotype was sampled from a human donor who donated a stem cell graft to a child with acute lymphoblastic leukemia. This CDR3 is CASSRDLTKETQYF. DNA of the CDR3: TGTGCCAGCAGCCGGGACTTGACGAAAGAGACCCAGTACTTC.